The sequence of this T cell receptor beta chain was determined in a study of T cells after yellow fever vaccination. Looking at the study overall: Researchers used SMART-Seq v4 Ultra Low Input to prepare fractions that had low cell numbers.

Per the germline V gene, CDR1 is ENHRY and CDR2 is SYGVKD. This CDR3 comprises 15 residues. The V segment lost 2 bases and the J segment 4 bases; nucleotides outside the gene matches: 3. This clonotype occurred a few times. What it binds is unknown. TCRdb recomputed calls from the 5' RACE reads with MiXCR, one row per CDR3 protein. Of some 600,000 distinct CDR3 sequences listed, about 12% are singletons. Broader study findings: Clonotypes found in both CD4 and CD8 compartments made up a small share. Abundant bulk-population clonotypes could contaminate the FACS-sorted repertoires. At 95% to 97% for CD4 and approximately 89% for CD8, most primary-vaccination clones showed up again after the booster.

V usage is TRBV10-3 and J usage is TRBJ1-2; the match to TRBD1 covers 11 bases. This TCR was recovered from a man aged 25 to 40 who received the YFV17D yellow fever vaccine. Sequencing was performed on PBMCs, taken on the day of the yellow fever booster vaccination. In DNA, the CDR3 is TGTGCCATCAGTGAGGGACAGGGGGCAGGCTATGGCTACACCTTC. Translated: CAISEGQGAGYGYTF.